This note documents a single T cell receptor (beta chain) sequence. The source of the sample is a study of cytomegalovirus exposure and HLA in healthy donors. With 60 Vbeta and 13 Jbeta primers, the PCR was carried out. Assay: immunoSEQ multiplex PCR; the TCRdb copy retains only in-frame clones and omits some. The sample lists some 120,000 clones; 70% to 80% were seen once. CDR1 is MGHDK, CDR2 SYGVNS, per germline. V lost 2 bases, J lost 5 bases, and 7 bases stayed unmatched. The CDR3 is made up of 15 amino acids. The J gene is TRBJ1-2, the V gene TRBV25-1; TRBD1 agrees at 8 bases. The sequenced sample was PBMCs. This receptor was identified in a woman in her late teens or twenties in good health and CMV-seropositive. The CDR3: CASSEREDRVYGYTF. CDR3 bases: TGTGCCAGCAGTGAAAGAGAGGACAGGGTGTATGGCTACACCTTC.